This T cell receptor beta chain came from a study of cytomegalovirus exposure and HLA in healthy donors. CDR1 and CDR2 from the germline V gene are LNHDA and SQIVND (reference sequence). V lost 4 bases, J lost 3 bases, and 18 bases lay in between. This CDR3 comprises 16 residues. The primer mix had 60 Vbeta and 13 Jbeta primers. Sequencing was performed with immunoSEQ multiplex PCR; in TCRdb, only in-frame clones are kept and a portion is missing. Of about 130,000 clones in the sample, about four fifths were seen once. Input material: PBMCs. The TCR originated in a woman between 40 and 50 years old in good health and CMV-seronegative. V is TRBV19 and J is TRBJ1-1; D might be TRBD1 (5 bases). The CDR3 loop reads CASSTRTGAYYTEAFF. CDR3 DNA: TGTGCCAGTAGTACCCGTACAGGCGCATATTACACTGAAGCTTTCTTT. Looking up the rest from reference TRBV19 and TRBJ1-1 gives the full variable domain: DGGITQSPKYLFRKEGQNVTLSCEQNLNHDAMYWYRQDPGQGLRLIYYSQIVNDFQKGDIAEGYSVSREKKESFPLTVTSAQKNPTAFYLCASSTRTGAYYTEAFFGQGTRLTVV.